These 15 T cell receptor beta chains came from one sample sequenced in a study of identifying expanded T cells in peripheral blood. Profiling relied on immunoSEQ multiplex PCR, and the TCRdb table lists in-frame clones only, not all of them. The sample holds some 90,000 clones, approximately 86% seen once. The source material was blood. The receptors derive from a person aged 18 to 75 in good health.

The V and J genes are TRBV7-2 and TRBJ1-6; TRBD1 is a possible D gene (6 bases). Trimming cost V 5 bases and J 3 bases, with 14 bases left between them. The CDR3 covers 16 residues. Germline V CDR1 and CDR2: SGHTA, FQGNSA. CDR3 bases: TGTGCCAGCAGCCCAGTAGGACAGATCTATAATTCACCCCTCCACTTT. Translated, it gives CASSPVGQIYNSPLHF.

J is TRBJ1-1 and V is TRBV27; D ambiguous. Trimming took 6 bases from V and 5 from J, leaving 10 bases between them. Germline-derived CDR1 and CDR2 are MNHEY and SMNVEV (reference sequence). The CDR3 runs to 12 residues. The chain's CDR3 is CASSQRGTEAFF. The DNA of the CDR3 is TGTGCCAGCAGCCAAAGAGGAACTGAAGCTTTCTTT.

The gene calls are TRBV18 and TRBJ2-1; no clear D gene. Germline V CDR1 and CDR2: KGHSH, LQKENI. Trimming took 6 bases from V and 9 from J, leaving 12 bases between them. There are 12 residues in the CDR3. CDR3 protein: CASSRDLGEQFF. The CDR3 region has the DNA TGTGCCAGCTCGCGAGATTTGGGTGAGCAGTTCTTC.

The chain has TRBV7-9 and TRBJ1-5; D call uncertain. The CDR3 is 12 residues long. With 6 bases removed from V and 6 bases from J, the gap between germline ends came to 9 bases. Germline loops: CDR1 SEHNR, CDR2 FQNEAQ (reference sequence). The CDR3 protein is CASSSDVQPQHF. The DNA of the CDR3 is TGTGCCAGCAGTTCTGATGTTCAGCCCCAGCATTTT.

V gene TRBV2 combines with J gene TRBJ1-4; 7 bases match TRBD1. After removal of 8 bases from V and 7 bases from J, the junction contained 7 bases not matched to a gene. The CDR3 is made up of 13 amino acids. Germline V lookup: CDR1 SNHLY, CDR2 FYNNEI. The CDR3 spells CASEGGAGEKLFF. The CDR3 DNA sequence: TGTGCCAGCGAAGGGGGCGCGGGTGAAAAACTGTTTTTT.

The CDR3 loop reads CASGLVTGGNLYGYTF. The CDR3 DNA reads as TGTGCTAGTGGTTTAGTGACAGGGGGTAATTTGTATGGCTACACCTTC. The chain is built from TRBV12-5 and TRBJ1-2, with 9 bases matching TRBD1. Germline CDR1 is LGHNT and CDR2 is FRNRAP. V shed 3 bases and J 5 bases; nucleotides not matched to a gene: 10. CDR3 length: 16 amino acids. Complete variable domain (other parts from reference TRBV12-5 and TRBJ1-2): DARVTQTPRHKVTEMGQEVTMRCQPILGHNTVFWYRQTMMQGLELLAYFRNRAPLDDSGMPKDRFSAEMPDATLATLKIQPSEPRDSAVYFCASGLVTGGNLYGYTFGSGTRLTVV.

V gene TRBV7-9 combines with J gene TRBJ1-1; unclear D gene. Germline CDR1 is SEHNR and CDR2 is FQNEAQ (reference sequence). There are 13 residues in the CDR3. Between the trimmed V and J ends, which lost 5 bases and 2 bases, there was a span of 9 bases. The CDR3 reads CASSPITNTEAFF. The CDR3 DNA is TGTGCCAGCAGCCCCATCACTAACACTGAAGCTTTCTTT.

Concerning this clone itself: Other DNA sequences from this sample encode an identical CDR3 as well. The rearrangement uses TRBV10-3 and TRBJ1-1, with no clear D. Germline V gene sequence: CDR1 ENHRY, CDR2 SYGVKD. This CDR3 region has 14 residues. Trimming took 0 bases from V and 1 from J, leaving 6 bases between them. CDR3 sequence reads: CAISESGGNTEAFF. The CDR3 DNA is TGTGCCATCAGTGAGTCAGGAGGGAACACTGAAGCTTTCTTT.

The J gene is TRBJ1-4, the V gene TRBV18; possible D gene TRBD1, 5 bases. V lost 3 bases to trimming and J lost 6 bases, with 23 bases between them. CDR1 is KGHSH and CDR2 is LQKENI in the germline V gene. The length of the CDR3 is 18 residues. The CDR3 region is CASSPPRGLVGFYEKLFF. For the CDR3, the DNA is TGTGCCAGCTCACCCCCAAGGGGACTTGTAGGATTCTATGAAAAACTGTTTTTT. Complete variable domain (other parts from reference TRBV18 and TRBJ1-4): NAGVMQNPRHLVRRRGQEARLRCSPMKGHSHVYWYRQLPEEGLKFMVYLQKENIIDESGMPKERFSAEFPKEGPSILRIQQVVRGDSAAYFCASSPPRGLVGFYEKLFFGSGTQLSVL.

The chain joins TRBV19 to TRBJ2-7, with D perhaps TRBD2 (5 bases). The CDR3 spans 17 residues. The germline V gene has CDR1 LNHDA and CDR2 SQIVND (reference sequence). The germline V and J ends were trimmed by 5 bases and 0 bases, with 20 bases remaining between them. In nucleotides, the CDR3 is TGTGCCAGTAGTTTCGCTCCCGGGGAGTTAAGCTCCTACGAGCAGTACTTC. Its protein product is CASSFAPGELSSYEQYF.

This clone was seen only a few times. The chain carries TRBV6-5 and TRBJ1-2; no clear D. CDR3 length: 12 residues. CDR1 is MNHEY, CDR2 SVGAGI, per germline. The ends were cut back, 8 bases at V and 4 bases at J, with 11 bases in the middle. CDR3 in amino acids: CASAKGSYGYTF. Here the CDR3 DNA reads TGTGCCAGCGCAAAAGGCAGCTATGGCTACACCTTC.

The chain has TRBV6-1 and TRBJ1-5; 7 bases match TRBD1. CDR3 size: 14 residues. V shed 6 bases, J shed 2 bases, and the junction held 4 bases outside the gene matches. Germline values: CDR1 MNHNS, CDR2 SASEGT. The CDR3 coding sequence is TGTGCCAGCAGACTCAGGGGGGGCAATCAGCCCCAGCATTTT. Amino acid sequence: CASRLRGGNQPQHF.

This chain joins TRBV21-1 and TRBJ1-1; the table's D gene call, TRBD1, was not cross checked with the DNA. TRBV21-1 is noted as a pseudogene. The CDR3 extends over 17 amino acids. The CDR3 loop is CASSKALGRDRVSEAFF. DNA of the CDR3: TGTGCCAGCAGCAAAGCGCTGGGAAGGGACAGAGTCTCTGAAGCTTTCTTT.

The rearrangement joins TRBV18 to TRBJ2-3; possibly TRBD1 or TRBD2 for D (5 bases each). CDR1 and CDR2 (germline): KGHSH, LQKENI. The CDR3 is made up of 13 amino acids. V lost 0 bases and J 4 bases, leaving 5 bases between the germline ends. The CDR3 sequence is CASSPPGADTQYF. The CDR3 DNA reads TGTGCCAGCTCACCACCGGGGGCAGATACGCAGTATTTT.

The chain links TRBV5-6 to TRBJ1-1; 9 bases align to TRBD1. The CDR3 runs to 18 residues. Germline V gene lookup returns CDR1 SGHDT and CDR2 YYEEEE. The junction had 10 bases not matched to a gene; V was cut back by 0 bases and J by 1 base. The CDR3 reads CASSLVKGQGRGNTEAFF. CDR3 nucleotide sequence: TGTGCCAGCAGCTTGGTAAAGGGACAGGGTAGAGGGAACACTGAAGCTTTCTTT.